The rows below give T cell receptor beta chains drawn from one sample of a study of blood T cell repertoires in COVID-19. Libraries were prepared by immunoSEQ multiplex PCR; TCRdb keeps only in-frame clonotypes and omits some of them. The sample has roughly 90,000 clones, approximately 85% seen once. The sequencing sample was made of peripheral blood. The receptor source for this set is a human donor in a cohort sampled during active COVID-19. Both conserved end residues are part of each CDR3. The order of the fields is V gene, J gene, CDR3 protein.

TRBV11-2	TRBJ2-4	CASSFGAPENIQYF
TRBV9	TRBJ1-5	CASSVGFKGTGDQPQHF
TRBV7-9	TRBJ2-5	CASSRNQETQYF
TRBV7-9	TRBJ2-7	CASSFQSGSYEQYF
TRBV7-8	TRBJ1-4	CASSNPQRGQKLFF
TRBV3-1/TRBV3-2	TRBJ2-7	CASSQGRRSSYEQYF
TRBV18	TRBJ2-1	CASSPKDRTYNEQFF
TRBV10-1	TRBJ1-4	CASSESGPKGEKLFF
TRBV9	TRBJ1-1	CASSVEGENTEAFF
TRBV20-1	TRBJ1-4	CSAPGEKLFF
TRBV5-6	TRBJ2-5	CASSLFGGAMRETQYF
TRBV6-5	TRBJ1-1	CASSYDRGQGIQAFF
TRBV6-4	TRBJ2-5	CASTDRGPGETQYF
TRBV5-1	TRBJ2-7	CASSLEAGAVYF
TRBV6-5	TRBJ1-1	CASNSVTEAFF
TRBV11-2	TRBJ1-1	CASSRGGREGKTEAFF
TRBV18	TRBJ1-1	CASSPDRMGSTEAFF
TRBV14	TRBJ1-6	CASSQENRGTSPLHF
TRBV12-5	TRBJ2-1	CASGPVRNEQFF
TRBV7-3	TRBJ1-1	CASSFQANTEAFF
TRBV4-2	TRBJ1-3	CASSRGQGTGNTIYF